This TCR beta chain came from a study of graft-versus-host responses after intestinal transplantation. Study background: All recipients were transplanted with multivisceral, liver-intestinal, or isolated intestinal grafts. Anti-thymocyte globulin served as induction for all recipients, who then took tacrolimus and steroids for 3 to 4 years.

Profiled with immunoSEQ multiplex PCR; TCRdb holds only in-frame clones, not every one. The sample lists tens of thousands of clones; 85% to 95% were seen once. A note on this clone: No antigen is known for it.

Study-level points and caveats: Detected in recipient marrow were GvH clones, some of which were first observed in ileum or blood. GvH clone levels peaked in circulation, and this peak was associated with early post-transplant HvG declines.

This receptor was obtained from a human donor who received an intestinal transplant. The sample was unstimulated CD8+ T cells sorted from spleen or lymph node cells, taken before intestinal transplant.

Here the CDR3 reads CASRGGWDNEQFF. CDR3 coding DNA: TGTGCCTCCCGGGGAGGGTGGGACAATGAGCAGTTCTTC. V gene TRBV6-1 combines with J gene TRBJ2-1, with 7 bases matching TRBD2. CDR1 is MNHNS, CDR2 SASEGT, per germline. The CDR3 contains 13 residues. Trimming at V came to 11 bases and at J to 5 bases, leaving 9 bases not matched to a gene.